Below, one TCR beta chain is given with its context. Its antigen is currently not known. Per-base quality was not reported, and no clone a single base away is much larger than it. The immunoSEQ hsTCRB assay version 4, run in survey mode, was used to sequence TCRbeta repertoires from genomic DNA. Genomic DNA was diluted to approximately 10 ng/uL, and up to roughly 1 ug per sample was used for TCRbeta sequencing. Turning to the authors' computational methods: TCRbeta data analysis was done in ImmunoSeq Analyzer 3.0, and diversity was calculated on productive nucleotide rearrangements. The improved Chao index was used to estimate lower-bound TCR diversity, and the Gini coefficient was used to estimate clonality using the Immunarch R package. Different nucleotide rearrangements encoding the same CDR3beta amino acid sequence were counted as distinct clonotypes. Differential abundance analysis identified TCRbeta sequences significantly enriched in antigen-responding cells relative to anti-CD3/anti-CD28-activated cells. Using predicted peptide-MHC specificity as the basis, GLIPH2 grouped TCRs into clusters, both for each participant individually and for the merged data sets that combined participants. TCRdb holds this immuneACCESS table with in-frame rearrangements only. Some clones are missing; in checked studies, unresolved V genes explain under half, and the rest has no known cause. V, J and clone size are taken as reported in that table, and D and trimming were inferred from the DNA itself. The sample table shows about 28,000 clones, and around 80% are seen once. Clones ranked in the top ten supply roughly 0.81% of the sample.

The treatment or condition label, read with the paper, signifies: suppressive antiretroviral therapy. Lysates of CMV-infected fibroblasts at 9 to 10 ug/mL were used to stimulate the cells. Nonresponding CD40L-negative CD69-negative CD45RO-high memory CD4+ T cells were sorted as memory populations depleted of antigen-responding cells. HIV-1-infected adults in whom suppressive ART had been started during chronic infection were enrolled as participants. Participants had undetectable plasma HIV-1 RNA below 50 copies/mL for at least 4 years. To be included, a participant needed positive CMV serology and a CD4+ T cell count above 400 cells/uL. Before stimulation, PBMCs were isolated using density centrifugation and then depleted of CD8+ T cells. For more than 15 hours, the CD8-depleted PBMCs were stimulated with anti-CD28/CD49d costimulation, a CD40-blocking antibody, and enfuvirtide to prevent new infections. Cell sorting was performed on a Beckman Coulter MoFlo Legacy or XDP sorter, and dead cells were excluded with propidium iodide. For samples with more than one million cells, genomic DNA was extracted with the QIAamp DNA Mini Kit, and for all other samples the Quick-DNA Microprep Kit was used.

CDR1 and CDR2 (MNHEY, SMNVEV) derive from the germline V gene (reference sequence). V is pared back by 2 bases and J by 2 bases, with 16 bases lying between the germline termini. The CDR3 has 16 amino acids, counting the end cysteine and phenylalanine. CDR3 DNA is the only sequence kept; it has 48 bases, read in frame from the first base. These data originate in a study of persistence of HIV-infected CD4 T cells (dated by TCRdb to the early 2020s). In the study overall: CMV- and HIV-1 Gag-responding CD4+ T cells were isolated from ART-treated individuals so that antigen-driven clonal expansion of HIV-1-infected cells could be examined. Participants had been on suppressive ART for a median of roughly eight years. The TCR cluster analysis across participants included roughly 8 participants for CMV and more than five participants for Gag. Peripheral blood samples of up to about 200 mL were taken at multiple time points, with the exception of a couple of participants who underwent leukapheresis at a single time point. The clonality of all cells in each sorted population was measured by TCRbeta sequencing, and the clonality of infected cells was measured by proviral sequencing. Study-wide conclusions, independent of this receptor: A correlation was observed between TCR oligoclonality and proviral oligoclonality within the same sorted populations. TCRbeta richness in CMV- and Gag-responding cells was significantly lower than in anti-CD3/anti-CD28-responding cells; CMV-responding cells had higher oligoclonality than CD3/CD28-stimulated and Gag-responding cells. Antigen-responding cells were enriched for degenerate expanded CDR3beta sequences, which suggests convergent selection of CD4+ responses to CMV and Gag. Restriction of bulk TCR analyses to the rare CMV-responding cells that actually carried HIV-1 proviruses was not possible. Only a small number of individuals took part in the study, and only a limited range of antigens was tested.

The starting material was CD4+ T cells sorted from PBMCs after 18-hour stimulation, obtained from a patient who received antiretroviral therapy. This specimen's cell subset or site label, interpreted: CD40L-CD69- CD45RO-high memory CD4 T cells not responding to CMV lysate. This TCR was sampled from an adult woman with HIV who was CMV-seropositive. Recombination linked TRBV27 to TRBJ2-7, with TRBD1 as a weak D call on 6 bases. The nucleotide sequence reads as follows: TGTGCCAGCAGTTTAGATGCTAGGCAGGGGACCTACGAGCAGTACTTC. This codes for CASSLDARQGTYEQYF.